The sequence of this T cell receptor beta chain was determined in a study of control samples from healthy donors and cancer patients. TCRdb's copy holds only in-frame clones and misses some; the assay was immunoSEQ multiplex PCR. The repertoire holds 150,000 to 200,000 clones, with around 91% as singletons. Germline CDR1 SGHDT, CDR2 YYEEEE. V was cut by 7 bases and J by 0 bases, with 10 bases left in between. There are 14 residues in the CDR3. Sequenced input: blood. The rearrangement joins TRBV5-6 to TRBJ2-2, with D possibly being TRBD1 (6 bases). This receptor was identified in a woman between 45 and 60 years old in good health. The CDR3 sequence is CASLAGANTGELFF. CDR3 sequence (DNA): TGTGCCAGCCTCGCAGGGGCGAACACCGGGGAGCTGTTTTTT.